The 14 T cell receptor beta chains below were found in one sample sequenced in a study of T cells in Graves' hyperthyroidism and ophthalmopathy. TCR beta CDR3 region amplification was performed from RNA transcripts. Using the HTBI primer set, a first-round RT-PCR was run on the TCR CDR3. TCRdb ran MiXCR on the multiplex PCR reads and lists one entry per CDR3 protein. The sample yields 75,000 to 100,000 distinct CDR3 sequences, around 37% seen once. Sequencing was done on a sample of peripheral blood or thyroid tissue (not recorded which). The receptors were gathered from a woman aged 25 to 39 with Graves' hyperthyroidism.

The J gene is TRBJ2-7, the V gene TRBV12-3 or TRBV12-4; maybe TRBD1 (6 bases). Deletions cut 4 bases from V and 4 bases from J, with 14 bases between. The CDR3 has 14 amino acids. The CDR3 region is CASSSGRGAYEQYF. The CDR3 DNA sequence: TGTGCCAGCAGTTCCGGCAGGGGAGCGTACGAGCAGTACTTC.

This clonotype was detected a few times. This chain joins TRBV12-5 and TRBJ1-1, with a tentative D call TRBD1 (5 bases). The V end was cut by 1 base, the J end by 5 bases, with 8 bases between. The CDR3 contains 13 residues. The germline V gene encodes CDR1 LGHNT and CDR2 FRNRAP. CDR3: CASGLGGKTEAFF. CDR3 in DNA: TGTGCTAGTGGTTTGGGGGGCAAGACTGAAGCTTTCTTT.

This clonotype came up many times. The rearrangement joins TRBV20-1 to TRBJ2-7; 9 bases line up with TRBD2. This CDR3 has 15 residues. The V gene end was trimmed by 5 bases and the J gene end by 6 bases; junction bases not matched to a gene: 14. Germline values: CDR1 DFQATT, CDR2 SNEGSKA (reference sequence). CDR3 DNA: TGCAGTGCTCGGGCGGCGGGAGGGTATGTCTCCGAGCAGTACTTC. As protein: CSARAAGGYVSEQYF.

This clonotype was counted ten times or more. The chain carries TRBV6-5 and TRBJ2-5; the match to TRBD2 covers 11 bases. After removal of 2 bases from V and 4 bases from J, the junction contained 12 bases not matched to a gene. CDR1 and CDR2 (germline): MNHEY, SVGAGI. The CDR3 spans 18 residues. Written as DNA, the CDR3 is TGTGCCAGCAGTTACGCGTGTCCGACTAGCGGGAAGCTAGAGACCCAGTACTTC. Translation gives CASSYACPTSGKLETQYF.

At least ten counts were recorded for this clonotype. This chain links TRBV6-1 with TRBJ2-2; D gene ambiguous. CDR1 MNHNS and CDR2 SASEGT come from the germline V gene. The CDR3 covers 11 residues. Trimming pared 8 bases from V and 3 bases from J, leaving 4 bases between. CDR3 loop: CASGDTGELFF. The CDR3 DNA follows: TGTGCCAGCGGGGACACCGGGGAGCTGTTTTTT.

This clonotype was recorded a few times. This chain joins TRBV28 and TRBJ1-2, with D unclear. The CDR3 extends over 12 amino acids. CDR1 and CDR2 from the germline V gene are MDHEN and SYDVKM. Trimming took off 8 bases at V and 8 bases at J, with 15 bases between the two ends. CDR3 region: CASDYRPGGYTF. The CDR3 nucleotides are TGTGCCAGCGATTACCGTCCGGGGGGCTACACCTTC.

The table lists this clonotype with many counts. This sequence joins TRBV5-1 and TRBJ2-3; 8 positions agree with TRBD1. Germline lookup yields CDR1 SGHRS and CDR2 YFSETQ. This CDR3 has 15 residues. The V segment lost 6 bases and the J segment 3 bases; nucleotides outside the gene matches: 9. The CDR3 region has the DNA TGCGCCAGCACCCTCCGGGACAGGTGGACAGATACGCAGTATTTT. Its protein is CASTLRDRWTDTQYF. The full variable domain, rest sourced from reference TRBV5-1 and TRBJ2-3, is KAGVTQTPRYLIKTRGQQVTLSCSPISGHRSVSWYQQTPGQGLQFLFEYFSETQRNKGNFPGRFSGRQFSNSRSEMNVSTLELGDSALYLCASTLRDRWTDTQYFGPGTRLTVL.

This clonotype was counted at least ten times. This chain uses TRBV2 with TRBJ2-7; 10 bases line up with TRBD1. Unmatched junction bases numbered 10, after V lost 6 bases and J lost 8 bases. The CDR3 has 14 residues. Per the germline V gene, CDR1 is SNHLY and CDR2 is FYNNEI. Here the CDR3 DNA reads TGTGCCAGCAGAGGACAGGGGGGCCCTAGGAAGCAGTACTTC. This gives the protein CASRGQGGPRKQYF. The whole variable domain, filled in from reference TRBV2 and TRBJ2-7, reads EPEVTQTPSHQVTQMGQEVILRCVPISNHLYFYWYRQILGQKVEFLVSFYNNEISEKSEIFDDQFSVERPDGSNFTLKIRSTKLEDSAMYFCASRGQGGPRKQYFGPGTRLTVT.

A note on this clonotype: A much more abundant neighbour one base away suggests this may be a read error. The chain couples TRBV10-1 to TRBJ2-3, with no clear D. The CDR3 is made up of 14 amino acids. Germline V gives CDR1 WNHNN, CDR2 SYGVQD (reference sequence). The CDR3 loop reads CASSDSGVTDTRYF. The CDR3 DNA is TGCGCCAGCAGTGATTCCGGAGTTACAGATACGCGGTATTTT.

The CDR3 here is CSAEGTSGGSYEQYF. The CDR3 DNA sequence: TGCAGTGCTGAAGGGACTAGCGGTGGCTCCTACGAGCAGTACTTC. The rearrangement links TRBV20-1 to TRBJ2-7; 11 bases map to TRBD2. The junction had 6 bases not matched to a gene; V was cut back by 5 bases and J by 0 bases. The germline gives CDR1 DFQATT, CDR2 SNEGSKA (reference sequence). This CDR3 has 15 amino acids.

There are many counts of this clonotype. The chain links TRBV6-5 to TRBJ1-2, with D tentatively TRBD1 (5 bases). The length of the CDR3 is 13 residues. Germline-derived CDR1 and CDR2 are MNHEY and SVGAGI. V lost 6 bases to trimming and J lost 5 bases, with 13 bases between them. The CDR3, as DNA: TGTGCCAGCAGCCCGGGACGGGATTATGGCTACACCTTC. This sequence encodes CASSPGRDYGYTF.

The chain couples TRBV10-2 to TRBJ1-5; TRBD1 matches 11 bases. V lost 7 bases, J lost 0 bases, and 8 bases stayed unmatched. The CDR3 sequence is 17 residues long. From germline, CDR1 is WSHSY and CDR2 SAAADI. CDR3 DNA sequence: TGCGCCAGCAAACCGGGACAGGGGGGAACTAGCAATCAGCCCCAGCATTTT. Amino acid sequence: CASKPGQGGTSNQPQHF.

This clonotype was seen many times. At one of its ends the junction is not consistent with the germline gene, which may arise from a read error. The gene calls are TRBV7-8 and TRBJ2-3; 7 bases agree with TRBD1. Germline loops: CDR1 SGHVS, CDR2 FQNEAQ. The length of the CDR3 is 16 residues. This chain's CDR3 is CASSPLRGQFTNTQYF. For the CDR3, the DNA is TGTGCCAGCAGCCCCCTAAGGGGACAGTTCACAAATACGCAGTATTTT.

Only a few counts were recorded for this clonotype. The J gene is TRBJ2-7, the V gene TRBV7-9, with D unclear. Trimming pared 2 bases from V and 2 bases from J, leaving 7 bases between. The germline V gene encodes CDR1 SEHNR and CDR2 FQNEAQ (reference sequence). This CDR3 is built from 13 residues. CDR3 DNA sequence: TGTGCCAGCAGCTTACGTATCGCCTACGAGCAGTACTTC. It is translated as CASSLRIAYEQYF.